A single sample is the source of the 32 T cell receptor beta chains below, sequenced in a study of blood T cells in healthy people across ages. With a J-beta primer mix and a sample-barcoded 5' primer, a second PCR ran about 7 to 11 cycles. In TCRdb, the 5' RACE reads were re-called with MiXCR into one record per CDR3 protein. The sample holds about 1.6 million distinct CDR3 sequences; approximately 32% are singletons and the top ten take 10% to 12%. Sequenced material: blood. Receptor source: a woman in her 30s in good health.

The CDR3 DNA reads as TGTGCCAGCAGCAAACCCCAGGGGGCGAGCCAGACCCAGTACTTC. Protein product: CASSKPQGASQTQYF. This chain connects TRBV7-9 to TRBJ2-5; 8 nucleotides align to TRBD1. The CDR3 runs 15 residues. The germline CDR1 and CDR2 sequences are SEHNR and FQNEAQ (reference sequence). The V segment lost 5 bases and the J segment 6 bases; nucleotides outside the gene matches: 11. The whole variable domain, remainder taken from reference TRBV7-9 and TRBJ2-5, is DTGVSQNPRHKITKRGQNVTFRCDPISEHNRLYWYRQTLGQGPEFLTYFQNEAQLEKSRLLSDRFSAERPKGSFSTLEIQRTEQGDSAMYLCASSKPQGASQTQYFGPGTRLLVL.

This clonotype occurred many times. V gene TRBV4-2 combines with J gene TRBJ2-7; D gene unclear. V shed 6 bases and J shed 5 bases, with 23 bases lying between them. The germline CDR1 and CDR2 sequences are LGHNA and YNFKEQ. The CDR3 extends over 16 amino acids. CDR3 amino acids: CASRNDTLAPRDEQYF. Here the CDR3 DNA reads TGTGCCAGCAGGAACGACACCTTGGCTCCCCGGGACGAGCAGTACTTC.

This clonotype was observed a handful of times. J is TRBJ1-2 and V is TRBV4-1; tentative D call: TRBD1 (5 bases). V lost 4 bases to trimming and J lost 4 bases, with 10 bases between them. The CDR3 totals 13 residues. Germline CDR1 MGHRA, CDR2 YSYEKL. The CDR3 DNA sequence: TGCGCCAGCAGCCTGACAGAAATCTATGGCTACACCTTC. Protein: CASSLTEIYGYTF.

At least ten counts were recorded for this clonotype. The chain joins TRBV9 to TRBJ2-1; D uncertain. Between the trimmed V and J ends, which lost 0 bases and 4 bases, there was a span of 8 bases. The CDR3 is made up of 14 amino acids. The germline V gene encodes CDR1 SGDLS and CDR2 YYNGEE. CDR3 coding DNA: TGTGCCAGCAGCGTAGTAAGTTCGTACAATGAGCAGTTCTTC. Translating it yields CASSVVSSYNEQFF.

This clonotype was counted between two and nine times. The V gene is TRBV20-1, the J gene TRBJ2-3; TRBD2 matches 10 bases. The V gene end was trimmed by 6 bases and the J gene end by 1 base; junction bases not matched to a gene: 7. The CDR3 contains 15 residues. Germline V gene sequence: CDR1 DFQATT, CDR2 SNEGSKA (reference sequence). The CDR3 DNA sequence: TGCAGTGCCGAGGCTAGCGGGAGAGGCACAGATACGCAGTATTTT. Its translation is CSAEASGRGTDTQYF.

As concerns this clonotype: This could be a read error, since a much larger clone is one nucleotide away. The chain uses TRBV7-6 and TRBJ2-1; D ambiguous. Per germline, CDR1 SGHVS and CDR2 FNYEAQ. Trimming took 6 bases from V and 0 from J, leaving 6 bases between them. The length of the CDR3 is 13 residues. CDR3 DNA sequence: TGTGCCAGCAGAGCCCCCTCCTACAATGAGCAGTTCTTC. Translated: CASRAPSYNEQFF.

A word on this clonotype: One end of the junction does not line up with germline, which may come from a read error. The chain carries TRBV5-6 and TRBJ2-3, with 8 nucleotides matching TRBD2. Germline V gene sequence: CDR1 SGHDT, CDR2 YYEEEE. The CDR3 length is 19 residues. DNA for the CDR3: TGTGCCAGCAACTTGGTGGCTAGCGGGCCGCGGTCAGGCACAGATACGCAGTATTTT. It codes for CASNLVASGPRSGTDTQYF.

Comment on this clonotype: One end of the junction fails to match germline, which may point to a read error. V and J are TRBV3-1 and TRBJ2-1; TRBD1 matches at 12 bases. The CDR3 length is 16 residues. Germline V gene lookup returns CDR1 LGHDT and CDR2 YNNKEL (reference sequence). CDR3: CASSQEGQGAGNELFF. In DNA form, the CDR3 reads TGTGCCAGCAGCCAAGAGGGACAGGGGGCGGGAAATGAGCTGTTCTTC.

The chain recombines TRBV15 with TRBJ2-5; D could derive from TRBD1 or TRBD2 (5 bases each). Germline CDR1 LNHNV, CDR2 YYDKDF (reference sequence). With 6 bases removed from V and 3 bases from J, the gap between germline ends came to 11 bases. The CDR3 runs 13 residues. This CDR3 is CATRGRGEETQYF. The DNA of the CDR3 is TGTGCCACCAGGGGGAGAGGGGAAGAGACCCAGTACTTC.

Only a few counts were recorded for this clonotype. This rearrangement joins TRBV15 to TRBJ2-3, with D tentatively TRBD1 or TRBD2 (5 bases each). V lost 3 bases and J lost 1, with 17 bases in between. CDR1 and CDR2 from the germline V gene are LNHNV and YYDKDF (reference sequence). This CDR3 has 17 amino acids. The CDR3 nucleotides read TGTGCCACCAGCAGCGTACTGAGGGGTTGGGGCACAGATACGCAGTATTTT. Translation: CATSSVLRGWGTDTQYF.

The CDR3 reads CASKRGVGNSPLHF. CDR3 bases: TGTGCCAGCAAGCGGGGGGTAGGTAATTCACCCCTCCACTTT. The chain is built from TRBV6-5 and TRBJ1-6; the D gene is possibly TRBD1 (5 bases). Per germline, CDR1 MNHEY and CDR2 SVGAGI. The CDR3 is 14 amino acids. Trimming shortened V by 7 bases and J by 6 bases, and 13 bases separated the two germline ends.

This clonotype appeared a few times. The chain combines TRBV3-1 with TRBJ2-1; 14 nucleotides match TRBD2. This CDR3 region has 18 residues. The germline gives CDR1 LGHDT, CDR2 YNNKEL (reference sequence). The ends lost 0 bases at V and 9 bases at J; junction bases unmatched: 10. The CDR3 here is CASSQDGWGLAGEGEQFF. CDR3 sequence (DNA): TGTGCCAGCAGCCAAGATGGTTGGGGACTAGCGGGAGAGGGTGAGCAGTTCTTC.

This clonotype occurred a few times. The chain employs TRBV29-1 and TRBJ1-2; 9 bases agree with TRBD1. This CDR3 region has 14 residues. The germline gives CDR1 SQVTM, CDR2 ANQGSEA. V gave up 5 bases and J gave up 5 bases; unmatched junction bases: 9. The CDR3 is CSVTPGQGNYGYTF. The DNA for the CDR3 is TGCAGCGTTACGCCGGGACAGGGAAATTATGGCTACACCTTC. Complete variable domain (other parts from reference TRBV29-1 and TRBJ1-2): SAVISQKPSRDICQRGTSLTIQCQVDSQVTMMFWYRQQPGQSLTLIATANQGSEATYESGFVIDKFPISRPNLTFSTLTVSNMSPEDSSIYLCSVTPGQGNYGYTFGSGTRLTVV.

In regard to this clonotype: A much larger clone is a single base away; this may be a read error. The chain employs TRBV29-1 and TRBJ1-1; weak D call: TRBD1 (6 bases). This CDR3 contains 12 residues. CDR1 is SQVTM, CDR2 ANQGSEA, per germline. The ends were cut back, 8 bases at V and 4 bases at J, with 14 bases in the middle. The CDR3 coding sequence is TGCAGCACGAGCGAAGGGGGCACTGAAGCTTTCTTT. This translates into CSTSEGGTEAFF. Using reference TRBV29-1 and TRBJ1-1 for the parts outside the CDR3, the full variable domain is SAVISQKPSRDICQRGTSLTIQCQVDSQVTMMFWYRQQPGQSLTLIATANQGSEATYESGFVIDKFPISRPNLTFSTLTVSNMSPEDSSIYLCSTSEGGTEAFFGQGTRLTVV.

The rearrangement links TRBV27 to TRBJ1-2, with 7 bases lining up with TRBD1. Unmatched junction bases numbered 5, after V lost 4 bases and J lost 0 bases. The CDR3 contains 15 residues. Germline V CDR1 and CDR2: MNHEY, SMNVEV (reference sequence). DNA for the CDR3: TGTGCCAGCAGTTCTCGGGGGACAGCTAACTATGGCTACACCTTC. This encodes CASSSRGTANYGYTF.

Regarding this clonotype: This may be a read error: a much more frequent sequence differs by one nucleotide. CDR3 region: CSARLAEAGTQYF. CDR3 nucleotides: TGCAGCGCAAGACTAGCGGAGGCTGGGACCCAGTACTTC. The rearrangement joins TRBV29-1 to TRBJ2-5; 9 bases are a match to TRBD2. Germline lookup yields CDR1 SQVTM and CDR2 ANQGSEA. Losses at the gene ends were 7 bases for V and 7 bases for J; bases not matched to a gene: 10. The length of the CDR3 is 13 residues.

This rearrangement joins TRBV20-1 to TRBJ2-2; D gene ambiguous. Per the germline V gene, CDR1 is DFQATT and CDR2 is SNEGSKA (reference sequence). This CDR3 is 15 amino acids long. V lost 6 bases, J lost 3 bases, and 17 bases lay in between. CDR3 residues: CSAPIVSSDTGELFF. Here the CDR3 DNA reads TGCAGTGCCCCCATTGTATCGTCGGACACCGGGGAGCTGTTTTTT.

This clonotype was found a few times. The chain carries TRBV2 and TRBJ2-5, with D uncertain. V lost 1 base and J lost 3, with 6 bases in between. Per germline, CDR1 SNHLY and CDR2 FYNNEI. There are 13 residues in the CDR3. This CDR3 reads CASSEGSEETQYF. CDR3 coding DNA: TGTGCCAGCAGTGAAGGGAGCGAAGAGACCCAGTACTTC.

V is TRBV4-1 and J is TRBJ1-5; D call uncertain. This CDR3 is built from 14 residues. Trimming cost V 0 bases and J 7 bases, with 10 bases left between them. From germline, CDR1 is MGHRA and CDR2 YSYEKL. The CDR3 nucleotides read TGCGCCAGCAGCCAAGAGAAAGGGTGGCAGCCCCAGCATTTT. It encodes CASSQEKGWQPQHF.

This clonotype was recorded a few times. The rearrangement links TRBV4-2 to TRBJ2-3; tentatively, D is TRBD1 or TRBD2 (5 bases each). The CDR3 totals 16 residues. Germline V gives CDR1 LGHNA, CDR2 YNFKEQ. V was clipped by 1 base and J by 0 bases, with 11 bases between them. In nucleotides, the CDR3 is TGTGCCAGCAGCCAAGGGGGGTATCATAGCACAGATACGCAGTATTTT. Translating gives CASSQGGYHSTDTQYF.

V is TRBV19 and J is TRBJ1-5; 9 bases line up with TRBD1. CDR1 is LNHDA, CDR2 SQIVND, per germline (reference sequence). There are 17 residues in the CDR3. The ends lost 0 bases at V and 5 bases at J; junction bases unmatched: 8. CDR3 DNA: TGTGCCAGTAGTATAGAGTGGGGACAGGGTGGGCATCAGCCCCAGCATTTT. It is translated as CASSIEWGQGGHQPQHF.

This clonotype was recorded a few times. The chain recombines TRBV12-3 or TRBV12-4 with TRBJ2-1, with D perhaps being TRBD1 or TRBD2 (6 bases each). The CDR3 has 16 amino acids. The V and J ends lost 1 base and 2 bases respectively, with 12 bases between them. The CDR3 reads CASSLDTRGAYNEQFF. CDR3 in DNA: TGTGCCAGCAGTTTAGATACTAGGGGGGCCTACAATGAGCAGTTCTTC.

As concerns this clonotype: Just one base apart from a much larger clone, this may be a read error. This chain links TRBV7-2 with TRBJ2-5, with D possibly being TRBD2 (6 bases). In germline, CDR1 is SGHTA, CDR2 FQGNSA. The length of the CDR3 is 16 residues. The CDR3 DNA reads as TGTGCCAGCAGCTTAAACCAGCCTAGCACGGGGGAGACCCAGCACTTC. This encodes CASSLNQPSTGETQHF.

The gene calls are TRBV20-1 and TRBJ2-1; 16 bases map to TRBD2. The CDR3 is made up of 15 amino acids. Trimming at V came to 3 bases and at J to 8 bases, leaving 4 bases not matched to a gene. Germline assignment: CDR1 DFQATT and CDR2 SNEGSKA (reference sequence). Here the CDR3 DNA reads TGCAGTGCTAGGGGACTAGCGGGAGGGGGGGATGAGCAGTTCTTC. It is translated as CSARGLAGGGDEQFF.

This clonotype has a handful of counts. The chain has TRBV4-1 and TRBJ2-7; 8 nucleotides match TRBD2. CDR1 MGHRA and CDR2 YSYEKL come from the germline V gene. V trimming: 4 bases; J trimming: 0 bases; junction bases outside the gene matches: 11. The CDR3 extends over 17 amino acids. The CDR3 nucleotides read TGCGCCAGCAGCCCTTCCATGGCGGGGGGTTCCTCCTACGAGCAGTACTTC. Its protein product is CASSPSMAGGSSYEQYF.

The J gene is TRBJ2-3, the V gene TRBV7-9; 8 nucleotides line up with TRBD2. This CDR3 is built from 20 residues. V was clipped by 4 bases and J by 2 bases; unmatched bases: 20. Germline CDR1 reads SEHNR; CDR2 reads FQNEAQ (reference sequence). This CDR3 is CASSSQERIAGTFSTDTQYF. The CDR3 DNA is TGTGCCAGCAGCTCTCAGGAGAGAATAGCGGGGACCTTTTCCACAGATACGCAGTATTTT.

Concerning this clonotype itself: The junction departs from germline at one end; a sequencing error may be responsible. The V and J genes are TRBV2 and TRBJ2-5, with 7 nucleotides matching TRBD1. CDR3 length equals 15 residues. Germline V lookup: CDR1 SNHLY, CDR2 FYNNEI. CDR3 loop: CASGDRAPLRNEQYF. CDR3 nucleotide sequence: TGTGCCAGCGGTGACAGGGCCCCCCTGAGGAATGAGCAGTACTTC.

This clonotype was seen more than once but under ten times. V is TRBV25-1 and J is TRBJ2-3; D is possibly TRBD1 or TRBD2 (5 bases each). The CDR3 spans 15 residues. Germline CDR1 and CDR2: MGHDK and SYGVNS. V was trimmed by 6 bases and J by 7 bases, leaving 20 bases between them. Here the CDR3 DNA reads TGTGCCAGCAGCGCCTCGGGACCGCAAATGAATACGCAGTATTTT. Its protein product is CASSASGPQMNTQYF.

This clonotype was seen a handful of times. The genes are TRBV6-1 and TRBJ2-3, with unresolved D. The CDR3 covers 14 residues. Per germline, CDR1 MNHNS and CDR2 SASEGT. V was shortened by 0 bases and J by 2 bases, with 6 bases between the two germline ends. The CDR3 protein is CASSEAGYTDTQYF. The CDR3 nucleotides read TGTGCCAGCAGTGAAGCGGGCTACACAGATACGCAGTATTTT.

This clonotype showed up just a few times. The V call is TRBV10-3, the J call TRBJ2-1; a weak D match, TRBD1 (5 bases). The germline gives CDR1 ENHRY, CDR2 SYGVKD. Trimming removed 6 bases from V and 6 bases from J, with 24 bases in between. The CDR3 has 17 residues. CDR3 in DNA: TGTGCCATCAGCCCCTCCTGGGGCTCCGTTCCTCTCAATGAGCAGTTCTTC. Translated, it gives CAISPSWGSVPLNEQFF.

CDR3 DNA sequence: TGTGCCAGCAGCTTAGCTGAGCCCTACAATGAGCAGTTCTTC. Translating gives CASSLAEPYNEQFF. The chain combines TRBV7-6 with TRBJ2-1; no firm D call. The V and J ends lost 0 bases and 2 bases respectively, with 5 bases between them. The V gene's germline CDR1 is SGHVS and CDR2 FNYEAQ. The CDR3 length is 14 residues. Using reference TRBV7-6 and TRBJ2-1 for the parts outside the CDR3, the full variable domain is GAGVSQSPRYKVTKRGQDVALRCDPISGHVSLYWYRQALGQGPEFLTYFNYEAQQDKSGLPNDRFSAERPEGSISTLTIQRTEQRDSAMYRCASSLAEPYNEQFFGPGTRLTVL.

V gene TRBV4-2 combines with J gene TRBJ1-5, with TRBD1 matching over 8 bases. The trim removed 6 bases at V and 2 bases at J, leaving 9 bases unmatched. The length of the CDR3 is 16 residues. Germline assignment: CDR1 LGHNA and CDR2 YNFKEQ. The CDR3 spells CASRLKQGEGNQPQHF. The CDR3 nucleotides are TGTGCCAGCAGACTTAAACAGGGGGAGGGCAATCAGCCCCAGCATTTT.